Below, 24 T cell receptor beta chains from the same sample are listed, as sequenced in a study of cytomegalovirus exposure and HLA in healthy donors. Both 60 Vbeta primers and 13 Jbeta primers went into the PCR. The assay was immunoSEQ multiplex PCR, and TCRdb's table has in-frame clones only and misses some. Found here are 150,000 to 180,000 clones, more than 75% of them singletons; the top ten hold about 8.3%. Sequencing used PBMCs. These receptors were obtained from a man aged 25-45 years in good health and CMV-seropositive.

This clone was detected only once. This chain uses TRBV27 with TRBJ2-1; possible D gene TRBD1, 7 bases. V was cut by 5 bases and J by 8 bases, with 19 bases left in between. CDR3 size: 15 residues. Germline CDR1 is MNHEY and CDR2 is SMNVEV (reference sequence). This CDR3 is CASSERQGGEDEQFF. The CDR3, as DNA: TGTGCCAGCAGTGAACGACAGGGAGGAGAGGATGAGCAGTTCTTC.

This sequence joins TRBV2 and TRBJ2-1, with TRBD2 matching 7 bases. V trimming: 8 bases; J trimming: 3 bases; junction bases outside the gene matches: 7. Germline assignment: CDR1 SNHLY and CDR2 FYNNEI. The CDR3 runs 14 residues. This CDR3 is CASFLSGVYNEQFF. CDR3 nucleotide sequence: TGTGCCAGCTTCTTAAGCGGGGTCTACAATGAGCAGTTCTTC.

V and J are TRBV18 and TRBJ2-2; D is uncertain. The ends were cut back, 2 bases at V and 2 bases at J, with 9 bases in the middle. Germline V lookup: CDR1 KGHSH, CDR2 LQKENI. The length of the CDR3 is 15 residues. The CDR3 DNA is TGTGCCAGCTCACCAGGCTCCTCCAACACCGGGGAGCTGTTTTTT. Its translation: CASSPGSSNTGELFF. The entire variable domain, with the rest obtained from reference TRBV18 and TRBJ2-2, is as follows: NAGVMQNPRHLVRRRGQEARLRCSPMKGHSHVYWYRQLPEEGLKFMVYLQKENIIDESGMPKERFSAEFPKEGPSILRIQQVVRGDSAAYFCASSPGSSNTGELFFGEGSRLTVL.

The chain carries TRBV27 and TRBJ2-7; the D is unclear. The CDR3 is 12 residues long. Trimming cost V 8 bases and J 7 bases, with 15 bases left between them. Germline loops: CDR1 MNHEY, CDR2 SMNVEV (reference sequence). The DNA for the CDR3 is TGTGCCAGCGGCAGGCCCGGCAGGGAGCAGTACTTC. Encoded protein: CASGRPGREQYF.

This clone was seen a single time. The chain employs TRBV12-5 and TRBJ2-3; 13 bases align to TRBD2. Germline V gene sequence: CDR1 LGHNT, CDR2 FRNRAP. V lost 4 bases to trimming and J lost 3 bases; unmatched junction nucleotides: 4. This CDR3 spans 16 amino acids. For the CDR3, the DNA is TGTGCTAGTGGTTGGACTAGCGGGGGATCAACAGATACGCAGTATTTT. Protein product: CASGWTSGGSTDTQYF.

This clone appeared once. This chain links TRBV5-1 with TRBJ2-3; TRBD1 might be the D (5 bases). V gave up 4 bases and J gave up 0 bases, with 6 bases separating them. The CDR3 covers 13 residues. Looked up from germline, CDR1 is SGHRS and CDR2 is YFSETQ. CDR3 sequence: CASSQGSTDTQYF. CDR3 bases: TGCGCCAGCAGCCAGGGTAGCACAGATACGCAGTATTTT.

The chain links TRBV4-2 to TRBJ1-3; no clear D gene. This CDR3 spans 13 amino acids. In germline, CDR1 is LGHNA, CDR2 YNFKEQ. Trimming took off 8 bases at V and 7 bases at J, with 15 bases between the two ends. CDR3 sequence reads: CASLPNLGNTIYF. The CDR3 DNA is TGTGCCAGCCTCCCAAACTTGGGCAACACCATATATTTT.

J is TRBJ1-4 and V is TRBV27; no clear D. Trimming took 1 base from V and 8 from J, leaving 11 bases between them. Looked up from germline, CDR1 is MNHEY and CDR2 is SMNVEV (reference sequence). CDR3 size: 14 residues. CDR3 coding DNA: TGTGCCAGCAGTTTATTTGGTTTTAGAGAAAAACTGTTTTTT. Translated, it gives CASSLFGFREKLFF.

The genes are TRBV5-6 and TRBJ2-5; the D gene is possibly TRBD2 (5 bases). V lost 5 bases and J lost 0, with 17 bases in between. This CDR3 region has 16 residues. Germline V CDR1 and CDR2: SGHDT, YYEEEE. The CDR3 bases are TGTGCCAGCAGGGCCGAGTTTGGAGGTAACCAAGAGACCCAGTACTTC. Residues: CASRAEFGGNQETQYF.

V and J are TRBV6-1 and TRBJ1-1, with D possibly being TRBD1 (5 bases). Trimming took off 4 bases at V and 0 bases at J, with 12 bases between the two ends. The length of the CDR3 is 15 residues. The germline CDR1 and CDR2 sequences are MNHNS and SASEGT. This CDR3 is CASSARRQLNTEAFF. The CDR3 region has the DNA TGTGCCAGCAGTGCAAGGAGACAGCTGAACACTGAAGCTTTCTTT.

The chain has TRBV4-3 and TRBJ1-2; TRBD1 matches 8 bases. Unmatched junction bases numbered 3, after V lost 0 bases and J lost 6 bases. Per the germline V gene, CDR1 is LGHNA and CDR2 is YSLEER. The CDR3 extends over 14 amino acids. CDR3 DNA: TGCGCCAGCAGCCAAGATAGACAGGGGCATGGCTACACCTTC. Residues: CASSQDRQGHGYTF.

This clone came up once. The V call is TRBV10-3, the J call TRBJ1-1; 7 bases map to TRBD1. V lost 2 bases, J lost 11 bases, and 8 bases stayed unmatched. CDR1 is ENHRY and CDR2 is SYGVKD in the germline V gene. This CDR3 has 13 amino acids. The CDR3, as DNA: TGTGCCATCAGTGAGGGTGAAGGGGGCGAGGCTTTCTTT. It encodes CAISEGEGGEAFF.

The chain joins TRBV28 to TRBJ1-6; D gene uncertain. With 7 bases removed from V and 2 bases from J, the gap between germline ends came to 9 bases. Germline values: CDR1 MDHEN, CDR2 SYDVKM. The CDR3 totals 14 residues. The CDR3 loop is CASNEETYNSPLHF. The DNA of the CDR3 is TGTGCCAGCAACGAGGAAACCTATAATTCACCCCTCCACTTT.

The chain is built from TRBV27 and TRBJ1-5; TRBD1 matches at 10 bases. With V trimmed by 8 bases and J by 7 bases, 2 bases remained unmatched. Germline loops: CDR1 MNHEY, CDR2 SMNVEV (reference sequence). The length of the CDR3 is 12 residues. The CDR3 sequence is CASRDRGQPQHF. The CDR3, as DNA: TGTGCCAGCCGGGACAGGGGACAGCCCCAGCATTTT.

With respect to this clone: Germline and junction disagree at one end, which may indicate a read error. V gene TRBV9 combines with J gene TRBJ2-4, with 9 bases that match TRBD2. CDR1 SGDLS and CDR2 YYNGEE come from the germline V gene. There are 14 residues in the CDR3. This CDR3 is CASSGGTSKYIQYF. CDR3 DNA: TGTGCCAGCAGCGGGGGGACTAGCAAATACATTCAGTACTTC.

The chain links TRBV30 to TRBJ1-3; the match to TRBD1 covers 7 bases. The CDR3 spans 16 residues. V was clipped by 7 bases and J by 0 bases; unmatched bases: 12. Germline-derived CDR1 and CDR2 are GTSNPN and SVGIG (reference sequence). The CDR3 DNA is TGTGCCTACGGGACAGCGGCTACTAGCTCTGGAAACACCATATATTTT. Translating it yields CAYGTAATSSGNTIYF.

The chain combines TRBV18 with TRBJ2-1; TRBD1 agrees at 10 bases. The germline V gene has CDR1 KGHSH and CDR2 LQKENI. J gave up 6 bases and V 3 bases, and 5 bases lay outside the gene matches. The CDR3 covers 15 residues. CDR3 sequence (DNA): TGTGCCAGCTCACCGGGACAGGGGAGTAGCAATGAGCAGTTCTTC. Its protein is CASSPGQGSSNEQFF.

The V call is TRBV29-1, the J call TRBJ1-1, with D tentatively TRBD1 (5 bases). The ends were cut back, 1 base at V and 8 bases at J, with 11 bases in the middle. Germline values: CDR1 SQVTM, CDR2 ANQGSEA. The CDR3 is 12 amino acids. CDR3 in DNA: TGCAGCGTTGAAGGGGGCCGCAGGGAAGCTTTCTTT. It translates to CSVEGGRREAFF. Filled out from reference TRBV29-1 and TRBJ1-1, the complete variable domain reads SAVISQKPSRDICQRGTSLTIQCQVDSQVTMMFWYRQQPGQSLTLIATANQGSEATYESGFVIDKFPISRPNLTFSTLTVSNMSPEDSSIYLCSVEGGRREAFFGQGTRLTVV.

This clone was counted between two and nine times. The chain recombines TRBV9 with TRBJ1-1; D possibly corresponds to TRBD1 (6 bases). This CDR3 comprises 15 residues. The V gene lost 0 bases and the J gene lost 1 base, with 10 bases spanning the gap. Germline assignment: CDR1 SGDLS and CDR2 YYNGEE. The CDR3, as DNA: TGTGCCAGCAGCGTAGCGGGGGGCTCGAACACTGAAGCTTTCTTT. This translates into CASSVAGGSNTEAFF.

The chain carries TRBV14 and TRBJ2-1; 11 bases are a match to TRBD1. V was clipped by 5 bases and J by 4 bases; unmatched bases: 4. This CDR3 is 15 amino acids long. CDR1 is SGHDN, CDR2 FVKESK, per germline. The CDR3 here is CASSVGTGGYNEQFF. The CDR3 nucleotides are TGTGCCAGCAGCGTCGGGACAGGGGGATACAATGAGCAGTTCTTC.

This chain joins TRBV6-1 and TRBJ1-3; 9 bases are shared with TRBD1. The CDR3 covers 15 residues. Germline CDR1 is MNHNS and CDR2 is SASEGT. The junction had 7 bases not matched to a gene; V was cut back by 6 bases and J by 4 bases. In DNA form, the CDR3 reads TGTGCCAGCAGATTGGACAGGGGCTGGGGAAACACCATATATTTT. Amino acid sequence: CASRLDRGWGNTIYF.

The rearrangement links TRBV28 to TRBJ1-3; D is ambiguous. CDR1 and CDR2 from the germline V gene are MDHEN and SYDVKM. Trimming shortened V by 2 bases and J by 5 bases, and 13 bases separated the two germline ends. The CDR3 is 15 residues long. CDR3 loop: CASSLGGVGRNTIYF. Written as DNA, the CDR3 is TGTGCCAGCAGTTTAGGAGGCGTAGGAAGAAACACCATATATTTT.

The CDR3 nucleotides are TGCAGCGTTAGATCGGGGGGGGGTTACAATGAGCAGTTCTTC. This translates into CSVRSGGGYNEQFF. V usage is TRBV29-1 and J usage is TRBJ2-1; TRBD2 aligns across 8 bases. This CDR3 has 14 residues. Germline assignment: CDR1 SQVTM and CDR2 ANQGSEA. The J segment lost 4 bases and the V segment lost 5 bases, leaving 7 bases of the junction unmatched.

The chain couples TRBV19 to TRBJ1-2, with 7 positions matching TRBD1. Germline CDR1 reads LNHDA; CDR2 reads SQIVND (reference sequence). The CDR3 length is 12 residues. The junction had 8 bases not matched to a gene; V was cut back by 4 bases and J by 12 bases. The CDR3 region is CASSTRQGQNTF. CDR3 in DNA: TGTGCCAGTAGTACCCGACAGGGCCAGAACACCTTC.